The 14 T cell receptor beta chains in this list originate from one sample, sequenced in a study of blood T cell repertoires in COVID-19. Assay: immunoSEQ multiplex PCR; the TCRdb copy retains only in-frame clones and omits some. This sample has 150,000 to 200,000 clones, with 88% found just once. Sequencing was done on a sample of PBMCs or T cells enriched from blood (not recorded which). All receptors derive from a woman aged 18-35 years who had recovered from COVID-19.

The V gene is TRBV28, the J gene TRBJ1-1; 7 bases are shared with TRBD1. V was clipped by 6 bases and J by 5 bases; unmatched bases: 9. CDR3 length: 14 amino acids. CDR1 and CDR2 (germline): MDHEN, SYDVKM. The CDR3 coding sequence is TGTGCCAGCAGCTCACAGGGGAGGAGGACTGAAGCTTTCTTT. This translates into CASSSQGRRTEAFF.

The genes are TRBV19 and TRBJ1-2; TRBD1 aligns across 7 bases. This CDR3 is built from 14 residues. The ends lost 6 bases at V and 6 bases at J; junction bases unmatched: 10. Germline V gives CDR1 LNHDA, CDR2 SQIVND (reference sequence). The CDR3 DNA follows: TGTGCCAGTAGCCTATCCGGGACAGAACATGGCTACACCTTC. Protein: CASSLSGTEHGYTF.

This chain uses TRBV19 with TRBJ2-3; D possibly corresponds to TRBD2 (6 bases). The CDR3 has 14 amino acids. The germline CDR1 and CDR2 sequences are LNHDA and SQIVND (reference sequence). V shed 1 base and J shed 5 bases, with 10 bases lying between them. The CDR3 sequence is CASSIGLDVDTQYF. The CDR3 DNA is TGTGCCAGTAGTATAGGACTAGATGTAGATACGCAGTATTTT.

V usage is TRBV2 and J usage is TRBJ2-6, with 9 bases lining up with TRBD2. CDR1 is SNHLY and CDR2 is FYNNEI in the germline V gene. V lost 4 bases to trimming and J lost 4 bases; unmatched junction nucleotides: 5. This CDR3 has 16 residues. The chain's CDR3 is CASSAGLATGANVLTF. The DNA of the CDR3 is TGTGCCAGCAGTGCCGGACTAGCGACAGGGGCCAACGTCCTGACTTTC.

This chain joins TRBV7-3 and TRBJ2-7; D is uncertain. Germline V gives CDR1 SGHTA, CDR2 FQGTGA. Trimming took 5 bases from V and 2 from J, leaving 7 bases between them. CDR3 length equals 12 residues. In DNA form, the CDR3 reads TGTGCCAGCAGCCCGGGTACCTACGAGCAGTACTTC. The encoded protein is CASSPGTYEQYF.

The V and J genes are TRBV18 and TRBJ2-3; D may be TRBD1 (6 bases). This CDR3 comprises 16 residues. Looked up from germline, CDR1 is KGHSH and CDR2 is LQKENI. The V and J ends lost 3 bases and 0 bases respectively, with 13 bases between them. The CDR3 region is CASSPWSGHSTDTQYF. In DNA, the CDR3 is TGTGCCAGCTCACCTTGGTCGGGACACAGCACAGATACGCAGTATTTT.

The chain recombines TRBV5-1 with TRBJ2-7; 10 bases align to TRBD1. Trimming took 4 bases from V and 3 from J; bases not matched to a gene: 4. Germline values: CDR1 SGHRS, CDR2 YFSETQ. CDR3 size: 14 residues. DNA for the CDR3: TGCGCCAGCAGCATCCGGACAGGGGGCTACGAGCAGTACTTC. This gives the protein CASSIRTGGYEQYF.

Written as DNA, the CDR3 is TGTGCCAGCAGCTTACACGGCCGGGGACTCTACAATGAGCAGTTCTTC. Translation gives CASSLHGRGLYNEQFF. The V and J genes are TRBV7-2 and TRBJ2-1; D might be TRBD2 (6 bases). CDR1 is SGHTA, CDR2 FQGNSA, per germline. V lost 2 bases, J lost 3 bases, and 14 bases lay in between. CDR3 length equals 16 residues.

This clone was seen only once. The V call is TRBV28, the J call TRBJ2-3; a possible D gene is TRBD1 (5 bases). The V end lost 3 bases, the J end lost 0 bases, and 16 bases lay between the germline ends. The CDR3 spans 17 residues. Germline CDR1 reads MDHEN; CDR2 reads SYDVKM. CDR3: CASSFLDTTSSTDTQYF. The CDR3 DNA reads TGTGCCAGCAGTTTTCTGGACACTACATCTAGCACAGATACGCAGTATTTT.

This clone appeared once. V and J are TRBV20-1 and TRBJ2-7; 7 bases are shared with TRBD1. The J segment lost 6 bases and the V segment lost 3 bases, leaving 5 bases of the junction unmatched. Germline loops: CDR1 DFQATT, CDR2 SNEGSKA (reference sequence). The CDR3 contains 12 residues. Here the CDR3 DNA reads TGCAGTGCTAGTGACAGGGAATTCGAGCAGTACTTC. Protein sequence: CSASDREFEQYF.

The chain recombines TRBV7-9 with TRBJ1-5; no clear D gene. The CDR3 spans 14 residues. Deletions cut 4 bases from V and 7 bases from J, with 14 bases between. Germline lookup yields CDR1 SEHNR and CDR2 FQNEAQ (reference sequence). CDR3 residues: CASSSGSLGQPQHF. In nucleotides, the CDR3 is TGTGCCAGCAGCTCGGGGTCCTTGGGGCAGCCCCAGCATTTT.

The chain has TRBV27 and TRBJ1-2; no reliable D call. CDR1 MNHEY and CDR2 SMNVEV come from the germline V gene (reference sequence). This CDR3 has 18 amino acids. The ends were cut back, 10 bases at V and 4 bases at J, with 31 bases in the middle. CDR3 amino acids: CATLLRAAANGVPYGYTF. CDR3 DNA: TGTGCCACCCTCCTTAGGGCAGCAGCTAACGGGGTCCCCTATGGCTACACCTTC.

CDR3 nucleotide sequence: TGTGCCAGCAGCTTAGGGGGGCTGGATCAGCCCCAGCATTTT. It translates to CASSLGGLDQPQHF. The gene calls are TRBV7-9 and TRBJ1-5; D perhaps matches TRBD1 (6 bases). V lost 1 base and J 5 bases, leaving 9 bases between the germline ends. CDR3 length equals 14 residues. Germline V gives CDR1 SEHNR, CDR2 FQNEAQ (reference sequence).

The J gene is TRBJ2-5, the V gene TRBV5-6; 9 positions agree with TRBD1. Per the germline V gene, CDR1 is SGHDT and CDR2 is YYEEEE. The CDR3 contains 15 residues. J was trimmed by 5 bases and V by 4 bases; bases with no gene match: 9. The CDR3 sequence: CASSRTGGVGETQYF. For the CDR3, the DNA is TGTGCCAGCAGCCGAACAGGGGGCGTGGGGGAGACCCAGTACTTC.